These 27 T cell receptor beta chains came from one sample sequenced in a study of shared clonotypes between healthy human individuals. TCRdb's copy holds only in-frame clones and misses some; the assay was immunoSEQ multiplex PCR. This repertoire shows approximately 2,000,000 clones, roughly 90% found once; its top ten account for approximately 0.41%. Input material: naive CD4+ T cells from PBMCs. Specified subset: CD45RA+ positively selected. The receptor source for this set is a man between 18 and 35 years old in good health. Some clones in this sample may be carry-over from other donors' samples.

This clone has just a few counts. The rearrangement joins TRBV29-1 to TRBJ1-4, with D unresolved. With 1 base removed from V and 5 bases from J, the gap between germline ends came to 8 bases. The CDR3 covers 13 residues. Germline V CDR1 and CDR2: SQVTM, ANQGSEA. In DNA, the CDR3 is TGCAGCGTTGAAGTACAGCCCAATGAAAAACTGTTTTTT. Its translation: CSVEVQPNEKLFF.

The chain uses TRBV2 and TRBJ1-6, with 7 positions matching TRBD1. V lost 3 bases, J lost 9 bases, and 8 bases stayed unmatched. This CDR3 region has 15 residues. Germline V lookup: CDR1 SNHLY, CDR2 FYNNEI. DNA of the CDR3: TGTGCCAGCAGTGATGCGACAGGGTTGAGTTCACCCCTCCACTTT. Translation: CASSDATGLSSPLHF.

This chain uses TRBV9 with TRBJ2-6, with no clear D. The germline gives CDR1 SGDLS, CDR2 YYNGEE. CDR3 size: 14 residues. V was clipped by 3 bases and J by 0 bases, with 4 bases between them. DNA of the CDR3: TGTGCCAGCAGCGCTCACTCTGGGGCCAACGTCCTGACTTTC. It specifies CASSAHSGANVLTF. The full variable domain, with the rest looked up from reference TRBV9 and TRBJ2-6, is DSGVTQTPKHLITATGQRVTLRCSPRSGDLSVYWYQQSLDQGLQFLIQYYNGEERAKGNILERFSAQQFPDLHSELNLSSLELGDSALYFCASSAHSGANVLTFGAGSRLTVL.

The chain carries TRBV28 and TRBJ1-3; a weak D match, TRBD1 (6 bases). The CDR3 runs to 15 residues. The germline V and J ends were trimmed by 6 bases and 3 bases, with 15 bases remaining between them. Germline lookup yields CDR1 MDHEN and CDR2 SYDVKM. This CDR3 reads CASSPTGARGNTIYF. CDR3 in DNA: TGTGCCAGCAGCCCCACGGGGGCGCGTGGAAACACCATATATTTT. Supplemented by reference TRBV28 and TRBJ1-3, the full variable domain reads DVKVTQSSRYLVKRTGEKVFLECVQDMDHENMFWYRQDPGLGLRLIYFSYDVKMKEKGDIPEGYSVSREKKERFSLILESASTNQTSMYLCASSPTGARGNTIYFGEGSWLTVV.

CDR3 DNA sequence: TGTGCCAGCAGTTTGACAGGGGCCGCTACTAGCACAGATACGCAGTATTTT. As protein: CASSLTGAATSTDTQYF. The chain joins TRBV28 to TRBJ2-3; 8 bases are shared with TRBD1. The germline V gene encodes CDR1 MDHEN and CDR2 SYDVKM. The CDR3 is made up of 17 amino acids. Trimming at V came to 3 bases and at J to 0 bases, leaving 8 bases not matched to a gene.

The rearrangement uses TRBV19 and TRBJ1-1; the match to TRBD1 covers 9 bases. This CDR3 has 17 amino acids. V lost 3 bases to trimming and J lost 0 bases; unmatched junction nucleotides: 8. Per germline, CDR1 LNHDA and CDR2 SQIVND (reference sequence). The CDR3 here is CASSILNRGRMNTEAFF. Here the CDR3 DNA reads TGTGCCAGTAGTATCCTGAACAGGGGGCGAATGAACACTGAAGCTTTCTTT. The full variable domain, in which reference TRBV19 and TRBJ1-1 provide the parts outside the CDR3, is DGGITQSPKYLFRKEGQNVTLSCEQNLNHDAMYWYRQDPGQGLRLIYYSQIVNDFQKGDIAEGYSVSREKKESFPLTVTSAQKNPTAFYLCASSILNRGRMNTEAFFGQGTRLTVV.

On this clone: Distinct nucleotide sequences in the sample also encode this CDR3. The CDR3 loop is CASSLGLAVTYEQYF. CDR3 bases: TGTGCCAGCAGCTTGGGACTAGCGGTGACCTACGAGCAGTACTTC. The rearrangement links TRBV5-4 to TRBJ2-7; 9 bases are a match to TRBD2. The CDR3 is 15 amino acids. The trim removed 0 bases at V and 2 bases at J, leaving 3 bases unmatched. Germline loops: CDR1 SGHNT, CDR2 YYREEE (reference sequence). The variable domain in full, completed from reference TRBV5-4 and TRBJ2-7, reads ETGVTQSPTHLIKTRGQQVTLRCSSQSGHNTVSWYQQALGQGPQFIFQYYREEENGRGNFPPRFSGLQFPNYSSELNVNALELDDSALYLCASSLGLAVTYEQYFGPGTRLTVT.

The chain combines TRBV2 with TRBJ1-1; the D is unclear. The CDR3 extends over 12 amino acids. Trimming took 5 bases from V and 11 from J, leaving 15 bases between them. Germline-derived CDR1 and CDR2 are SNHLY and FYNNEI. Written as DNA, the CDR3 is TGTGCCAGCAGTCCAGACACGGCGGGCGCTTTCTTT. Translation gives CASSPDTAGAFF.

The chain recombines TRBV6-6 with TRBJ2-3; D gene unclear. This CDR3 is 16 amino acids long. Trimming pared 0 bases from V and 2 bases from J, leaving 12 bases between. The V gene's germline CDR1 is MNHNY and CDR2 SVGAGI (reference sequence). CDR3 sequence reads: CASSYSMARDTDTQYF. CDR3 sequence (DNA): TGTGCCAGCAGTTACTCGATGGCTAGGGACACAGATACGCAGTATTTT.

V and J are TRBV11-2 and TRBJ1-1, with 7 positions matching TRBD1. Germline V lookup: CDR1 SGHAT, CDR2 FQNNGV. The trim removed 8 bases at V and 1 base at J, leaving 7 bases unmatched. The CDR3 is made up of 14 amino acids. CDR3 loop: CASLRGSTNTEAFF. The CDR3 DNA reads TGTGCCAGCCTCAGGGGGTCGACGAACACTGAAGCTTTCTTT.

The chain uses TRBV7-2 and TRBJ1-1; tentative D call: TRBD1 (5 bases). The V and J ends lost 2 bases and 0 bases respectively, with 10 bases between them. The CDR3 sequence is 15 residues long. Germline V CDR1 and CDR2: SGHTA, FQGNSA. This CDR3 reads CASSLIGGLNTEAFF. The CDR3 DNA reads TGTGCCAGCAGCTTAATCGGGGGATTGAACACTGAAGCTTTCTTT. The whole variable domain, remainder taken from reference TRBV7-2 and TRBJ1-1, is GAGVSQSPSNKVTEKGKDVELRCDPISGHTALYWYRQSLGQGLEFLIYFQGNSAPDKSGLPSDRFSAERTGGSVSTLTIQRTQQEDSAVYLCASSLIGGLNTEAFFGQGTRLTVV.

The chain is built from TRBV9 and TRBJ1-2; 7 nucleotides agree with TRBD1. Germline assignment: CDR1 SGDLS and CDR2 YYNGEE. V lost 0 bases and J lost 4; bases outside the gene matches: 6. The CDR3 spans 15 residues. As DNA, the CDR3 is TGTGCCAGCAGCGTAGCCACAGGGGTCGTCTATGGCTACACCTTC. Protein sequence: CASSVATGVVYGYTF. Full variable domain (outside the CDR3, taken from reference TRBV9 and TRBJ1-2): DSGVTQTPKHLITATGQRVTLRCSPRSGDLSVYWYQQSLDQGLQFLIQYYNGEERAKGNILERFSAQQFPDLHSELNLSSLELGDSALYFCASSVATGVVYGYTFGSGTRLTVV.

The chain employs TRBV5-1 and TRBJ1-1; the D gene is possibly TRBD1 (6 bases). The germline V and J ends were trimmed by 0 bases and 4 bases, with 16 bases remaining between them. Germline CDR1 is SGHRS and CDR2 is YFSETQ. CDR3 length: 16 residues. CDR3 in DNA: TGCGCCAGCAGCTTGGGTGAGGGGGTAAGGCTCACTGAAGCTTTCTTT. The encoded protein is CASSLGEGVRLTEAFF.

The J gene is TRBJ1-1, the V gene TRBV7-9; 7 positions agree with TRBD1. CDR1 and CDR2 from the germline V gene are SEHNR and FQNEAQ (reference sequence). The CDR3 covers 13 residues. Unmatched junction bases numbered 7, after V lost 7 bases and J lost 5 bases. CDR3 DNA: TGTGCCAGCACTCAGGGGGGTACGACTGAAGCTTTCTTT. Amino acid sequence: CASTQGGTTEAFF.

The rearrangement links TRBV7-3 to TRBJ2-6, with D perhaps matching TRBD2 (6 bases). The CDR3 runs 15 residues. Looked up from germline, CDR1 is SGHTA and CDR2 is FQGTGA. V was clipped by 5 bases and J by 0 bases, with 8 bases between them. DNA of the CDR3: TGTGCCAGCAGCGCGGGGAGCTCTGGGGCCAACGTCCTGACTTTC. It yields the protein CASSAGSSGANVLTF.

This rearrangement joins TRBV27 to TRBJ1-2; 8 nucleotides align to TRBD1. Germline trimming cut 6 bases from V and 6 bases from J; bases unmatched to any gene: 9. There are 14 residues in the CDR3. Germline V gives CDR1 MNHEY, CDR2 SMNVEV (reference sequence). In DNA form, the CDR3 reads TGTGCCAGCAGAGAACTTGACAGGGGTCATGGCTACACCTTC. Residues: CASRELDRGHGYTF.

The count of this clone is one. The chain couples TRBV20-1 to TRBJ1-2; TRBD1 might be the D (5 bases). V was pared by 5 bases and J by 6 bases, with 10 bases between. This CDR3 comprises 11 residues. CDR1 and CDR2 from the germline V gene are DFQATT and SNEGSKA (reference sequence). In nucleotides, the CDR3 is TGCAGTGCTGACTCAGGGAATGGCTACACCTTC. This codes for CSADSGNGYTF.

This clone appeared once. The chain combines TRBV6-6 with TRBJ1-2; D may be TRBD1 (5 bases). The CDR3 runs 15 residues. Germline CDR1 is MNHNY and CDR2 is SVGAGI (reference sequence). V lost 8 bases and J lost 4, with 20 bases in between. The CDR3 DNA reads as TGTGCCAGCCGAGGGACCGTAGAAGCCGTCTATGGCTACACCTTC. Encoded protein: CASRGTVEAVYGYTF.

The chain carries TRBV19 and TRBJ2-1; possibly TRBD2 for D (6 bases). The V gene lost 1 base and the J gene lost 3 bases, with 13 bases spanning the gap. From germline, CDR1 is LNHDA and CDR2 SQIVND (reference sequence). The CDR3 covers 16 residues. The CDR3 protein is CASSIVGGTHYNEQFF. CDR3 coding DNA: TGTGCCAGTAGTATAGTAGGCGGGACGCACTACAATGAGCAGTTCTTC. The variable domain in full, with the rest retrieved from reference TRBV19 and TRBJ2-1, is DGGITQSPKYLFRKEGQNVTLSCEQNLNHDAMYWYRQDPGQGLRLIYYSQIVNDFQKGDIAEGYSVSREKKESFPLTVTSAQKNPTAFYLCASSIVGGTHYNEQFFGPGTRLTVL.

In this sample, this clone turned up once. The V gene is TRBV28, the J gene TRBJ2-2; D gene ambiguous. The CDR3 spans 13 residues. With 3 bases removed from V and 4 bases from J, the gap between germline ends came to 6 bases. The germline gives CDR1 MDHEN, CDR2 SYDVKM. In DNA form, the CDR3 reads TGTGCCAGCAGTTTGGATGGCACCGGGGAGCTGTTTTTT. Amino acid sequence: CASSLDGTGELFF.

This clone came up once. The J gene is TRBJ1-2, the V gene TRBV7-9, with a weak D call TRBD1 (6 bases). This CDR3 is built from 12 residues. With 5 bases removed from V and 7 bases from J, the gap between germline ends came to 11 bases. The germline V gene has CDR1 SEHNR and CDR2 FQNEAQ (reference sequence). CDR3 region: CASSHDRPGYTF. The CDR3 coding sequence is TGTGCCAGCAGCCACGACAGGCCTGGCTACACCTTC.

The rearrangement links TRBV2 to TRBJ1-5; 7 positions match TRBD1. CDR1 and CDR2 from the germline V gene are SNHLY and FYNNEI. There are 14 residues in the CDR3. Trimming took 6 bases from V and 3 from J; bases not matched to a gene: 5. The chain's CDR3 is CASRLDRVNQPQHF. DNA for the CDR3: TGTGCCAGCAGACTTGACAGGGTCAATCAGCCCCAGCATTTT.

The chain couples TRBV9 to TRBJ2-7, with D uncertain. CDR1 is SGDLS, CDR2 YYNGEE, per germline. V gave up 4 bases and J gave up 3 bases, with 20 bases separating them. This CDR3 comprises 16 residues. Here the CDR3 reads CASSTRPGQPDYEQYF. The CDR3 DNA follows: TGTGCCAGCAGCACCCGTCCGGGCCAGCCAGACTACGAGCAGTACTTC.

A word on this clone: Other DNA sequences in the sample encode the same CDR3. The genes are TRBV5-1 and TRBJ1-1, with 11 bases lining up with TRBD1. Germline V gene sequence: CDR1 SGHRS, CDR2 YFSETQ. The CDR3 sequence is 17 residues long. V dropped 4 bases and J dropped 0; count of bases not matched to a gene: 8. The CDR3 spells CASSPGTGGLMNTEAFF. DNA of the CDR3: TGCGCCAGCAGCCCGGGGACAGGGGGATTGATGAACACTGAAGCTTTCTTT.

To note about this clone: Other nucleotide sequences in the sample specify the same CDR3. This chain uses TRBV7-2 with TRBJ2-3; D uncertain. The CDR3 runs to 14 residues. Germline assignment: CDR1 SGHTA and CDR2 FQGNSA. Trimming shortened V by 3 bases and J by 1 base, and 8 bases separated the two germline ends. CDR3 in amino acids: CASSFRTGTDTQYF. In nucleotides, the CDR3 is TGTGCCAGCAGCTTCAGAACAGGCACAGATACGCAGTATTTT.

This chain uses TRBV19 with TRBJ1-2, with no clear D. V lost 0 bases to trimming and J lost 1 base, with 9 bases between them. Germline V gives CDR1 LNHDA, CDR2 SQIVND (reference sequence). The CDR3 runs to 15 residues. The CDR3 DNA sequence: TGTGCCAGTAGTATAGAAGGAGCGGTTAACTATGGCTACACCTTC. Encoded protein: CASSIEGAVNYGYTF.

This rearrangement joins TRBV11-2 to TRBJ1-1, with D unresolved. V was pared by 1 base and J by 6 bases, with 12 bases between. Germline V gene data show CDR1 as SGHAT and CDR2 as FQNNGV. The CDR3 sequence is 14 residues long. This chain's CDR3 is CASSLVVRSSEAFF. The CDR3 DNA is TGTGCCAGCAGCTTAGTGGTCAGGAGCTCTGAAGCTTTCTTT.